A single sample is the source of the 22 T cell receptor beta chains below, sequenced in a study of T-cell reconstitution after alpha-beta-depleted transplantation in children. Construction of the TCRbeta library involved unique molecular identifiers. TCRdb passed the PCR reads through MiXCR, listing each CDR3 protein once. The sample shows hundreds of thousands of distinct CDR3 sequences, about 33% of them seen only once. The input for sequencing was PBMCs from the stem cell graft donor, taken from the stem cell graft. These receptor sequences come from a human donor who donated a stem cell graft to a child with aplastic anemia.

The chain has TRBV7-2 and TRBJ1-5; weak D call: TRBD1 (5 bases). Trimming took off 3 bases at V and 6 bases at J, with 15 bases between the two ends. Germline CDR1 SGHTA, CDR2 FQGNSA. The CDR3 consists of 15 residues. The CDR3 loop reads CASSFMQGLGQPQHF. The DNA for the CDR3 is TGTGCCAGCAGCTTCATGCAGGGTTTGGGTCAGCCCCAGCATTTT.

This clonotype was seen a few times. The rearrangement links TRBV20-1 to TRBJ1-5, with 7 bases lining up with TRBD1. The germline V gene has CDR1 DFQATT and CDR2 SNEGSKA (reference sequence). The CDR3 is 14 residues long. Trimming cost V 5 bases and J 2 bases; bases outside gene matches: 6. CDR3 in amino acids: CSAYRGSGNQPQHF. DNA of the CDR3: TGCAGTGCTTACAGGGGATCGGGCAATCAGCCCCAGCATTTT.

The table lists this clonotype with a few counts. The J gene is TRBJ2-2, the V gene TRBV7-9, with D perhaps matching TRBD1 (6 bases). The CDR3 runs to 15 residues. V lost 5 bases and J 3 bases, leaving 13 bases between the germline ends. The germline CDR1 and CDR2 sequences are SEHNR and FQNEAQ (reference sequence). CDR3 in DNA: TGTGCCAGCAGCCCTCAGGGGCGCGACACCGGGGAGCTGTTTTTT. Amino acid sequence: CASSPQGRDTGELFF.

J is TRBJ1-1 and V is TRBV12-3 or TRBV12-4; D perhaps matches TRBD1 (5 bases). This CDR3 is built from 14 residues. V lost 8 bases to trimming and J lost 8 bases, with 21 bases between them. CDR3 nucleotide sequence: TGTGCCAGCTCTCCCTCGTGGGGGGAAACCGAAGCTTTCTTT. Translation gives CASSPSWGETEAFF.

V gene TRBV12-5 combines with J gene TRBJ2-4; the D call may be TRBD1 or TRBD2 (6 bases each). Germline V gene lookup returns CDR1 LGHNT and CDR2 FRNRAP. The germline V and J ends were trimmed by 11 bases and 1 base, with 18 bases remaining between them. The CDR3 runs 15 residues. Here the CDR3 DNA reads TGTGCTTCCTCTCCGGGGGCGGTGGCCAAAAACATTCAGTACTTC. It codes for CASSPGAVAKNIQYF.

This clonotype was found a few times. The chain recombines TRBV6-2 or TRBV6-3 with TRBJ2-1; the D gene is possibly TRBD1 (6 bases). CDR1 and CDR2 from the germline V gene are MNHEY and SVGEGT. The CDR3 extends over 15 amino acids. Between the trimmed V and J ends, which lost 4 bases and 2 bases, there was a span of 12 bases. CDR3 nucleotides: TGTGCCAGCAGTTCGAACCGGGACACCTACAATGAGCAGTTCTTC. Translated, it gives CASSSNRDTYNEQFF.

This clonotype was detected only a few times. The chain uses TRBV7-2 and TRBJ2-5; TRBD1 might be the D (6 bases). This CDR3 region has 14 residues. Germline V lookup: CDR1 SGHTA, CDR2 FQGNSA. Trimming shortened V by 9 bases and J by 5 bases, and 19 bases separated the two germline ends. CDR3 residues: CASSQGPRSETQYF. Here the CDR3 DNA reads TGTGCCAGTTCTCAGGGGCCCCGGTCGGAGACCCAGTACTTC.

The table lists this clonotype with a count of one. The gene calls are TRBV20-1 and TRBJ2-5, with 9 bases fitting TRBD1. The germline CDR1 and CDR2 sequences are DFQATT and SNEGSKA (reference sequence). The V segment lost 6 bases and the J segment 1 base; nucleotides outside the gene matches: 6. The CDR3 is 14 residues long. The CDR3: CSARTGEVQETQYF. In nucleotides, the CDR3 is TGCAGTGCCCGGACAGGGGAAGTCCAAGAGACCCAGTACTTC.

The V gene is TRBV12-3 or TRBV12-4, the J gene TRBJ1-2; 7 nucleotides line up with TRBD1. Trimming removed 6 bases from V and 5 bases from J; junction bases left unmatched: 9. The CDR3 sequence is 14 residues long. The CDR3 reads CASSLGGQTYGYTF. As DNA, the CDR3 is TGTGCCAGCAGCTTGGGGGGACAGACTTATGGCTACACCTTC.

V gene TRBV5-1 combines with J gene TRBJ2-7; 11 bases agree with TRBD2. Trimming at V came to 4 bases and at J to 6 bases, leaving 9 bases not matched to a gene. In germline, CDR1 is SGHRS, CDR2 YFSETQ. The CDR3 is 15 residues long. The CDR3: CASSRTSGPRAEQYV. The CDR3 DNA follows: TGCGCCAGCAGCCGGACTAGCGGGCCCCGGGCCGAGCAGTACGTC.

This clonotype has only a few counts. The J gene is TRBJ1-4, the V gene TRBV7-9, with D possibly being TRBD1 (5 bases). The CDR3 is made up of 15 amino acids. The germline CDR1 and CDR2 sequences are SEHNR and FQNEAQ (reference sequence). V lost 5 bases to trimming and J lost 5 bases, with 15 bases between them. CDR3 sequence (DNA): TGTGCCAGCAGCGAAGTCCAAGGGACCAATGAAAAACTGTTTTTT. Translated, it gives CASSEVQGTNEKLFF.

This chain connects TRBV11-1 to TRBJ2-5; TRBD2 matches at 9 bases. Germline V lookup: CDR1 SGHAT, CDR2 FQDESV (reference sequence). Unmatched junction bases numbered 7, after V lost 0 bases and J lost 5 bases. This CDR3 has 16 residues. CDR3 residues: CASSLAGGRAVETQYF. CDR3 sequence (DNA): TGTGCCAGCAGCTTAGCGGGCGGGAGGGCCGTGGAGACCCAGTACTTC.

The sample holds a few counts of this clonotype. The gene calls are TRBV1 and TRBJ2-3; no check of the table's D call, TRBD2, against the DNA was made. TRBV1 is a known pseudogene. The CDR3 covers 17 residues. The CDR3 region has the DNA TGCACCAGCAGACAGTCTACCGGGACTAGCGGCACAGATACGCAGTATTTT. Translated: CTSRQSTGTSGTDTQYF.

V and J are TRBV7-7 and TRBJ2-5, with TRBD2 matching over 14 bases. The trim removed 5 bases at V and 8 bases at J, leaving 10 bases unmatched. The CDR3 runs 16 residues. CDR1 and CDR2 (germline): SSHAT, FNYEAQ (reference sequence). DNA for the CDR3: TGTGCCAGCAGCCCAGCCGGACTAGCGGGAGGAATAACCCAGTACTTC. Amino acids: CASSPAGLAGGITQYF. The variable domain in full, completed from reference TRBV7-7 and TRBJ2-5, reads GAGVSQSPRYKVTKRGQDVTLRCDPISSHATLYWYQQALGQGPEFLTYFNYEAQPDKSGLPSDRFSAERPEGSISTLTIQRTEQRDSAMYRCASSPAGLAGGITQYFGPGTRLLVL.

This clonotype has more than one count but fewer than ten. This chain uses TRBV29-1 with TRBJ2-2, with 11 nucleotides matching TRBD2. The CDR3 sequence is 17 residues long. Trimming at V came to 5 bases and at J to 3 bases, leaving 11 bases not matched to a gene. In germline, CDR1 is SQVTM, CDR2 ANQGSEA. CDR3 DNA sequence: TGCAGCGTTACTCCGCGTAGCGGGAGGGCCGACACCGGGGAGCTGTTTTTT. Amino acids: CSVTPRSGRADTGELFF.

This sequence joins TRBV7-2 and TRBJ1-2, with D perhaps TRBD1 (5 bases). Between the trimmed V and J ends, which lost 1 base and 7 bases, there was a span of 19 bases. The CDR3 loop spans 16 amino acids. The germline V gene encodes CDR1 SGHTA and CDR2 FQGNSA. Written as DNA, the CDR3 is TGTGCCAGCAGCTTAGAGGCTTCCGGCAGGGTAGTTGGCTACACCTTC. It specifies CASSLEASGRVVGYTF.

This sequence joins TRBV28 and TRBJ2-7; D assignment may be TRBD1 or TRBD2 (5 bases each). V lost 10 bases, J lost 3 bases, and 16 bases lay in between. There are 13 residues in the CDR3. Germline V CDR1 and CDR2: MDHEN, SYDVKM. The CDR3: CAIRTGASYEQYF. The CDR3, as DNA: TGTGCCATTCGTACCGGGGCTAGCTACGAGCAGTACTTC.

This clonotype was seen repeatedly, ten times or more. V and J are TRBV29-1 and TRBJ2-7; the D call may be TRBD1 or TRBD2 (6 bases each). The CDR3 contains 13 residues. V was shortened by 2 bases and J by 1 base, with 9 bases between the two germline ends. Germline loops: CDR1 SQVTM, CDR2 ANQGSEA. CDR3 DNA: TGCAGCGTTGAAACAGGGACTTCCTACGAGCAGTACTTC. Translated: CSVETGTSYEQYF.

The CDR3 loop reads CASSPAEFSGANVLTF. DNA for the CDR3: TGTGCCAGCAGCCCTGCAGAGTTCTCTGGGGCCAACGTCCTGACTTTC. This rearrangement joins TRBV12-3 or TRBV12-4 to TRBJ2-6; D ambiguous. V shed 6 bases and J shed 0 bases, with 12 bases lying between them. The CDR3 runs 16 residues.

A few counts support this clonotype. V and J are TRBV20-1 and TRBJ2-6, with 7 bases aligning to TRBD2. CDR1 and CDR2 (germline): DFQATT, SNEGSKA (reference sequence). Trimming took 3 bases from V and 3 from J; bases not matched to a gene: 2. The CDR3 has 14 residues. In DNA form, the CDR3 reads TGCAGTGCTAGGGGAGGGAGTGGGGCCAACGTCCTGACTTTC. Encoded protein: CSARGGSGANVLTF.

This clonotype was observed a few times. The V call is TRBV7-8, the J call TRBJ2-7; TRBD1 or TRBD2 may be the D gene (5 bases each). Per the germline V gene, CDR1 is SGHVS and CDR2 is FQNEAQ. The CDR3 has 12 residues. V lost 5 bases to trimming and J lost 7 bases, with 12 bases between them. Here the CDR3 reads CASSRGGAEQYF. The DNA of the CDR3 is TGTGCCAGCAGCCGGGGCGGCGCGGAGCAGTACTTC.

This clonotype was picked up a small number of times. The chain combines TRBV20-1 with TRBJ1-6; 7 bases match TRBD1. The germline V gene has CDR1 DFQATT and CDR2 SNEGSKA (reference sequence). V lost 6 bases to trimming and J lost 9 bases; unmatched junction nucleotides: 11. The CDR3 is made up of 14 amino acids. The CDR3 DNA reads TGCAGTGCCACACCCGACAGGGTCATTTCACCCCTCCACTTT. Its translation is CSATPDRVISPLHF.